The next 26 T cell receptor beta chains were all read from a single sample in a study of graft-versus-host responses after intestinal transplantation. For these receptors, no antigen is known. Clones were read by immunoSEQ multiplex PCR, and TCRdb kept only the in-frame ones, dropping some. The table includes roughly 120,000 clones, 85% to 95% detected once. Sequencing used unstimulated CD8+ T cells sorted from spleen or lymph node cells, obtained before intestinal transplant. The receptors were gathered from a human donor who received an intestinal transplant.

The V gene is TRBV7-8, the J gene TRBJ2-1; D possibly corresponds to TRBD2 (6 bases). Germline CDR1 SGHVS, CDR2 FQNEAQ. This CDR3 has 15 residues. V lost 0 bases to trimming and J lost 4 bases, with 10 bases between them. As DNA, the CDR3 is TGTGCCAGCAGCTTAGCGGGAGGCCCTTACAATGAGCAGTTCTTC. This sequence encodes CASSLAGGPYNEQFF.

CDR3 DNA: TGTGCCAGCAGTGATGTTGTCGGGGCCAATGCGGGAGAGACCCAGTACTTC. Protein: CASSDVVGANAGETQYF. This chain joins TRBV2 and TRBJ2-5; D is possibly TRBD1 or TRBD2 (5 bases each). The germline V and J ends were trimmed by 3 bases and 4 bases, with 21 bases remaining between them. CDR1 and CDR2 from the germline V gene are SNHLY and FYNNEI. This CDR3 has 17 residues.

This clone appeared once. The rearrangement uses TRBV9 and TRBJ1-1; D is unclear. This CDR3 comprises 14 residues. Germline assignment: CDR1 SGDLS and CDR2 YYNGEE. Trimming took off 0 bases at V and 5 bases at J, with 11 bases between the two ends. The CDR3 loop is CASSVDGRKTEAFF. In nucleotides, the CDR3 is TGTGCCAGCAGCGTAGATGGGAGGAAGACTGAAGCTTTCTTT.

This rearrangement joins TRBV7-6 to TRBJ2-7; D might be TRBD1 (5 bases). The CDR3 has 13 amino acids. Between the trimmed V and J ends, which lost 3 bases and 2 bases, there was a span of 8 bases. CDR1 is SGHVS, CDR2 FNYEAQ, per germline. The DNA of the CDR3 is TGTGCCAGCAGCTTTCAGGGCCCCTACGAGCAGTACTTC. It yields the protein CASSFQGPYEQYF.

This sequence joins TRBV4-1 and TRBJ1-2, with 9 bases identical to TRBD1. In germline, CDR1 is MGHRA, CDR2 YSYEKL. This CDR3 spans 15 amino acids. The V and J ends lost 1 base and 6 bases, in that order; junction bases with no gene match: 6. The CDR3 loop is CASSQVQGAMDGYTF. The CDR3 nucleotides are TGCGCCAGCAGCCAAGTACAGGGGGCAATGGATGGCTACACCTTC.

V is TRBV25-1 and J is TRBJ2-3; the D gene is possibly TRBD1 (6 bases). V was cut by 4 bases and J by 4 bases, with 9 bases left in between. Germline-derived CDR1 and CDR2 are MGHDK and SYGVNS. This CDR3 has 13 residues. CDR3 DNA sequence: TGTGCCAGCAGTGGAGGGGGAGCAGATACGCAGTATTTT. It codes for CASSGGGADTQYF.

V gene TRBV15 combines with J gene TRBJ2-3; D is unresolved. The CDR3 has 16 amino acids. Germline V gives CDR1 LNHNV, CDR2 YYDKDF (reference sequence). Trimming left V 3 bases short and J 2 bases short, with 15 bases between. CDR3: CATSSFRRVNTDTQYF. As DNA, the CDR3 is TGTGCCACCAGCAGTTTTCGAAGGGTAAACACAGATACGCAGTATTTT.

V and J are TRBV4-1 and TRBJ1-6, with D possibly TRBD1 on 6 matching bases. The CDR3 is 17 amino acids. The V gene lost 3 bases and the J gene lost 4 bases, with 16 bases spanning the gap. The germline CDR1 and CDR2 sequences are MGHRA and YSYEKL. CDR3 bases: TGCGCCAGCAGCCAGATACAGGGAAGCGGGTATAATTCACCCCTCCACTTT. Its translation: CASSQIQGSGYNSPLHF.

The chain couples TRBV6-5 to TRBJ2-7; D unclear. V lost 0 bases to trimming and J lost 2 bases, with 8 bases between them. The CDR3 loop spans 14 amino acids. Per germline, CDR1 MNHEY and CDR2 SVGAGI. Here the CDR3 reads CASSYSNGAYEQYF. The DNA for the CDR3 is TGTGCCAGCAGTTACTCAAACGGAGCCTACGAGCAGTACTTC.

The V call is TRBV15, the J call TRBJ2-7; D call uncertain. Germline V gene data show CDR1 as LNHNV and CDR2 as YYDKDF (reference sequence). Trimming left V 0 bases short and J 4 bases short, with 13 bases between. This CDR3 has 15 residues. CDR3 DNA sequence: TGTGCCACCAGCAGAGACGGTGAACCTTGGTACGAGCAGTACTTC. This sequence encodes CATSRDGEPWYEQYF.

V is TRBV4-1 and J is TRBJ2-7; possibly TRBD2 for D (5 bases). V lost 5 bases and J lost 3, with 11 bases in between. Germline CDR1 reads MGHRA; CDR2 reads YSYEKL. This CDR3 is built from 13 residues. The CDR3 DNA reads TGCGCCAGCAGCTTCAGCGGAGGCTACGAGCAGTACTTC. It is translated as CASSFSGGYEQYF.

The gene calls are TRBV29-1 and TRBJ2-7, with TRBD1 identical over 8 bases. The V gene's germline CDR1 is SQVTM and CDR2 ANQGSEA. This CDR3 spans 13 amino acids. V lost 6 bases, J lost 2 bases, and 6 bases stayed unmatched. CDR3 sequence reads: CSVWTGSTYEQYF. The CDR3, as DNA: TGCAGCGTCTGGACAGGGAGCACCTACGAGCAGTACTTC.

The chain couples TRBV9 to TRBJ2-5, with 7 bases aligning to TRBD2. This CDR3 comprises 14 residues. The V gene end was trimmed by 2 bases and the J gene end by 5 bases; junction bases not matched to a gene: 6. CDR1 is SGDLS, CDR2 YYNGEE, per germline. CDR3 amino acids: CASSVGGGTETQYF. For the CDR3, the DNA is TGTGCCAGCAGCGTGGGGGGAGGGACGGAGACCCAGTACTTC.

The V gene is TRBV29-1, the J gene TRBJ2-1; D might be TRBD1 (5 bases). In germline, CDR1 is SQVTM, CDR2 ANQGSEA. This CDR3 contains 13 residues. Trimming left V 4 bases short and J 7 bases short, with 14 bases between. In DNA form, the CDR3 reads TGCAGCGTTGCCCAGGGCATGAGGAATGAGCAGTTCTTC. It yields the protein CSVAQGMRNEQFF.

V usage is TRBV15 and J usage is TRBJ2-7; D unclear. Germline-derived CDR1 and CDR2 are LNHNV and YYDKDF (reference sequence). The germline V and J ends were trimmed by 8 bases and 5 bases, with 19 bases remaining between them. This CDR3 region has 14 residues. The CDR3 nucleotides read TGTGCCACCTCCGTGACCAGCCTCGTGGACGAGCAGTACTTC. It codes for CATSVTSLVDEQYF.

In its sample, this clone was seen once. J is TRBJ1-5 and V is TRBV5-1; D remains unclear. V was trimmed by 0 bases and J by 2 bases, leaving 6 bases between them. Germline V gene data show CDR1 as SGHRS and CDR2 as YFSETQ. This CDR3 is built from 14 residues. The CDR3, as DNA: TGCGCCAGCAGCTTGGGGGCGGGCAATCAGCCCCAGCATTTT. This encodes CASSLGAGNQPQHF.

V and J are TRBV9 and TRBJ2-3, with D maybe TRBD1 (5 bases). With 0 bases removed from V and 2 bases from J, the gap between germline ends came to 10 bases. Germline V gene sequence: CDR1 SGDLS, CDR2 YYNGEE. The CDR3 runs 15 residues. The CDR3 spells CASSVGDSFTDTQYF. CDR3 bases: TGTGCCAGCAGCGTAGGAGACAGCTTCACAGATACGCAGTATTTT.

The CDR3 nucleotides are TGCGCCAGCAGCACCGGGACAGGGTCTGGAAACACCATATATTTT. It codes for CASSTGTGSGNTIYF. The chain joins TRBV5-1 to TRBJ1-3; 9 bases line up with TRBD1. The V and J ends lost 4 bases and 1 base, in that order; junction bases with no gene match: 3. Germline loops: CDR1 SGHRS, CDR2 YFSETQ. This CDR3 is built from 15 residues.

The rearrangement joins TRBV5-1 to TRBJ2-1, with a weak D call TRBD1 (7 bases). CDR3 length: 17 residues. Germline loops: CDR1 SGHRS, CDR2 YFSETQ. Deletions cut 0 bases from V and 4 bases from J, with 17 bases between. The CDR3 sequence is CASSLASSQGGYNEQFF. Written as DNA, the CDR3 is TGCGCCAGCAGCTTGGCCTCAAGTCAGGGGGGTTACAATGAGCAGTTCTTC.

The V gene is TRBV28, the J gene TRBJ2-7; possibly TRBD2 for D (5 bases). Trimming shortened V by 10 bases and J by 4 bases, and 14 bases separated the two germline ends. This CDR3 has 12 residues. Germline CDR1 reads MDHEN; CDR2 reads SYDVKM. CDR3 bases: TGTGCCACCCAAACCGGAGGATACGAGCAGTACTTC. Amino acids: CATQTGGYEQYF.

The rearrangement links TRBV11-2 to TRBJ2-1; TRBD2 agrees at 9 bases. This CDR3 has 15 residues. Trimming at V came to 0 bases and at J to 8 bases, leaving 5 bases not matched to a gene. The germline V gene has CDR1 SGHAT and CDR2 FQNNGV. CDR3 in DNA: TGTGCCAGCAGCTTAGAGGGACTAGCAATCCATGAGCAGTTCTTC. Translating gives CASSLEGLAIHEQFF.

This clone was picked up a small number of times. The CDR3 DNA sequence: TGTGCCATCAGTGCCGCGGGAGGCTCGTACGAGCAGTACTTC. Protein sequence: CAISAAGGSYEQYF. V is TRBV10-3 and J is TRBJ2-7, with 8 bases that match TRBD2. Germline V CDR1 and CDR2: ENHRY, SYGVKD. Germline trimming cut 4 bases from V and 4 bases from J; bases unmatched to any gene: 6. CDR3 length equals 14 residues.

V is TRBV9 and J is TRBJ2-4; possibly TRBD2 for D (5 bases). V was shortened by 6 bases and J by 9 bases, with 16 bases between the two germline ends. The CDR3 covers 13 residues. Germline loops: CDR1 SGDLS, CDR2 YYNGEE. The CDR3 sequence: CASTVGEVGIQYF. CDR3 sequence (DNA): TGTGCCAGCACCGTGGGAGAAGTGGGCATTCAGTACTTC.

The chain employs TRBV7-8 and TRBJ2-1, with 8 bases matching TRBD2. CDR3 size: 16 residues. V was pared by 4 bases and J by 7 bases, with 12 bases of the junction left unmatched. Per germline, CDR1 SGHVS and CDR2 FQNEAQ. CDR3 amino acids: CASSSLLSGGLNEQFF. CDR3 DNA sequence: TGTGCCAGCAGCTCCCTTTTGTCGGGAGGGCTGAATGAGCAGTTCTTC.

The chain combines TRBV5-6 with TRBJ1-1, with 8 bases identical to TRBD1. There are 17 residues in the CDR3. Germline lookup yields CDR1 SGHDT and CDR2 YYEEEE. The ends lost 2 bases at V and 0 bases at J; junction bases unmatched: 9. The CDR3 loop reads CASSLWTGRIMNTEAFF. The CDR3 nucleotides read TGTGCCAGCAGCTTATGGACAGGGAGGATAATGAACACTGAAGCTTTCTTT.

The chain carries TRBV27 and TRBJ2-6; D is uncertain. This CDR3 is built from 14 residues. Germline values: CDR1 MNHEY, CDR2 SMNVEV (reference sequence). The germline V and J ends were trimmed by 3 bases and 1 base, with 4 bases remaining between them. CDR3: CASSLVSGANVLTF. CDR3 DNA: TGTGCCAGCAGTTTGGTTTCTGGGGCCAACGTCCTGACTTTC. The variable domain in full, with the rest retrieved from reference TRBV27 and TRBJ2-6, is EAQVTQNPRYLITVTGKKLTVTCSQNMNHEYMSWYRQDPGLGLRQIYYSMNVEVTDKGDVPEGYKVSRKEKRNFPLILESPSPNQTSLYFCASSLVSGANVLTFGAGSRLTVL.